This T cell receptor (beta chain) was sequenced during a study of neurological immune-mediated disorders. Study-wide results and caveats: HTLV-1-associated myelopathy ranked highest for TCR clonal expansion and multiple sclerosis lowest, beneath healthy controls.

In this sample, this clonotype turned up many times. Its antigen is undetermined. CDR3 length equals 15 residues. V trimming: 3 bases; J trimming: 3 bases; junction bases outside the gene matches: 0. Germline CDR1 reads KGHDR; CDR2 reads SFDVKD. There were approximately 1.1 million CD4+ or CD8+ T cells used in the sorted libraries. Every sequencing run drew on 15-18 subjects and yielded over 200 million TCR-beta sequences. MiXCR, run by TCRdb on the 5' RACE reads, gives a single entry per CDR3 protein. The data contain around 15,000 distinct CDR3 sequences, 9% to 10% of them singletons. The chain links TRBV24-1 to TRBJ2-2; 10 bases fit TRBD2. Sequenced material: CD8+ T cells from blood. The TCR originated in a man aged 50-60 years in good health. The CDR3 coding sequence is TGTGCCACCAGTGATAGCGGGAGGGACACCGGGGAGCTGTTTTTT. This encodes CATSDSGRDTGELFF.